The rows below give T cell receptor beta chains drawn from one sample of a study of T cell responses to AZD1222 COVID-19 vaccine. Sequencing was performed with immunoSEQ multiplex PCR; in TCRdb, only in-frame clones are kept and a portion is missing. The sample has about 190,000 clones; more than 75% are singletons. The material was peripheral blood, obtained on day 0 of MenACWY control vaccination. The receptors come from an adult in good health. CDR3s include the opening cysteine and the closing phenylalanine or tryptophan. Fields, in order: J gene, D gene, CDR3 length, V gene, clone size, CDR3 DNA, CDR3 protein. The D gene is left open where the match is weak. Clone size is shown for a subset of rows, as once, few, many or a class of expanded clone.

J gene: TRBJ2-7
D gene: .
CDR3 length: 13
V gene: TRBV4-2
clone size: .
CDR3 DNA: TGTGCCAGCAGCCAAGCACAGGCCTACGAGCAGTACTTC
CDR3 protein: CASSQAQAYEQYF

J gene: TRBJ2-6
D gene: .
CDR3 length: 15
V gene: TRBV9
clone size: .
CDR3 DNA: TGTGCCAGCAGCGTAGCAGGGTCCGGGGCCAACGTCCTGACTTTC
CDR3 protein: CASSVAGSGANVLTF

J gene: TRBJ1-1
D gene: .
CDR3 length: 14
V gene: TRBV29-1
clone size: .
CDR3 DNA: TGCAGCGCCCGGTCGAGTCTCTTGAACACTGAAGCTTTCTTT
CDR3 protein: CSARSSLLNTEAFF

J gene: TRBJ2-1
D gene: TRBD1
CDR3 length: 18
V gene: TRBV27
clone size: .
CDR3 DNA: TGTGCCAGCAGTCGCAGGTGGGACAGGGGGCGGCGGAACAATGAGCAGTTCTTC
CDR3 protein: CASSRRWDRGRRNNEQFF

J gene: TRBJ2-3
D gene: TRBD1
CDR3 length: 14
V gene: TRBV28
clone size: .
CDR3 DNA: TGTGCCAGCAGTTTCAGGGGGCCCACAGATACGCAGTATTTT
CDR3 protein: CASSFRGPTDTQYF

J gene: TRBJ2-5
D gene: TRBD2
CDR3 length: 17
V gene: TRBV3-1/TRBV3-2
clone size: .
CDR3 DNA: TGTGCCAGCAGCCAAGATCATGGGACTAGCGGGGCTGAGACCCAGTACTTC
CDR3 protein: CASSQDHGTSGAETQYF

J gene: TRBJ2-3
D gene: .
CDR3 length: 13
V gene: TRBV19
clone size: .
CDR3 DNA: TGTGCCAGTAGTAGTGAGGGCACAGATACGCAGTATTTT
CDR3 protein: CASSSEGTDTQYF

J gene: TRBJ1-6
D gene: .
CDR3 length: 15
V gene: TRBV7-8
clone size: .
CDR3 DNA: TGTGCCAGCACGGTCGGGCGGGGGGCAAAGTCACCCCTCCACTTT
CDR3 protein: CASTVGRGAKSPLHF

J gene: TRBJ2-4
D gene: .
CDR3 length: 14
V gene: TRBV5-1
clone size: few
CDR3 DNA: TGCGCCAGCAGCTTGGCGAGCCCCGAGGACATTCAGTACTTC
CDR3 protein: CASSLASPEDIQYF

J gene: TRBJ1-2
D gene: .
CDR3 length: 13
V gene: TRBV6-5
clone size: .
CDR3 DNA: TGTGCCAGCAGTTACGACCTCCTCTATGGCTACACCTTC
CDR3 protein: CASSYDLLYGYTF

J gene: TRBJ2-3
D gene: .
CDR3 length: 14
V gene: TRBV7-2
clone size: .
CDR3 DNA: TGTGCCAGCAGCCCGGGACGCCGCACAGATACGCAGTATTTT
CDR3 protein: CASSPGRRTDTQYF

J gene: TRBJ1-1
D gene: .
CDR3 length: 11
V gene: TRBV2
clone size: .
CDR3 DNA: TGTGCCAGCAGTGAAATCACTGAAGCTTTCTTT
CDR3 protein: CASSEITEAFF

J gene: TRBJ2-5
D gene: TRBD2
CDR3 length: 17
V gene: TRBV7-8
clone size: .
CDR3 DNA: TGTGCCAGCAGCTTAGGGAGACTAGCGGGAAGGGGAGAGACCCAGTACTTC
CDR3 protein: CASSLGRLAGRGETQYF

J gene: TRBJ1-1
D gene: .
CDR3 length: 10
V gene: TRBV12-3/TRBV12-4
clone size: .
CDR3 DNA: TGTGCCAGCGCAAACACTGAAGCTTTCTTT
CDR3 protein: CASANTEAFF

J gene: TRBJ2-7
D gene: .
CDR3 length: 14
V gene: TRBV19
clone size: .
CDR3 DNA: TGTGCCAGTAGTATAGCCAGGGAGCACTACGAGCAGTACTTC
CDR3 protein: CASSIAREHYEQYF

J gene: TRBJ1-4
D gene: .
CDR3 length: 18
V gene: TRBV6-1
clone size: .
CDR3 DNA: TGTGCCAGCAGTGAAGACGACGCAGAACCTGCAACTAATGAAAAACTGTTTTTT
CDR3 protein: CASSEDDAEPATNEKLFF

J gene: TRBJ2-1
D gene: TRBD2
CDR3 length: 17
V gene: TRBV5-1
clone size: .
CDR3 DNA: TGCGCCAGCAGCTTGGCTCCTAGCGGGGGGTACTACAATGAGCAGTTCTTC
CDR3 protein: CASSLAPSGGYYNEQFF

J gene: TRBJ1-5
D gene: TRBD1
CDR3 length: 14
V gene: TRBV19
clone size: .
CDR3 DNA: TGTGCCAGTAGCAGGACAGGGGATCGTCAGCCCCAGCATTTT
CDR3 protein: CASSRTGDRQPQHF

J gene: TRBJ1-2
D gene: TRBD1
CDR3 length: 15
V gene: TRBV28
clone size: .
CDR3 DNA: TGTGCCAGCAGCAACACCCAGGGGGCCGGCTATGGCTACACCTTC
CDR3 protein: CASSNTQGAGYGYTF

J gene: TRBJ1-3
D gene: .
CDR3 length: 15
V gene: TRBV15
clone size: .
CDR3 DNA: TGTGCCACCAGCAGAGATCTCTCCTCTGGAAACACCATATATTTT
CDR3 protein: CATSRDLSSGNTIYF

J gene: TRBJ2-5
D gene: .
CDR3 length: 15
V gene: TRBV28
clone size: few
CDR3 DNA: TGTGCCAGCACTAGAGGGGGGGCGGTATGGGAGACCCAGTACTTC
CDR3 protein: CASTRGGAVWETQYF

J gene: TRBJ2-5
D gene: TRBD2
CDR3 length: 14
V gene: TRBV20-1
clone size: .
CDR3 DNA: TGCAGTGCTAGTGCTGGGAGGGAGTGGGAGACCCAGTACTTC
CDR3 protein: CSASAGREWETQYF

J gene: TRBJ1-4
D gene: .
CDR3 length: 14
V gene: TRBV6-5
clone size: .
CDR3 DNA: TGTGCCAGCAGCCAAGACAGCCCGGGTGAAAAACTGTTTTTT
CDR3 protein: CASSQDSPGEKLFF

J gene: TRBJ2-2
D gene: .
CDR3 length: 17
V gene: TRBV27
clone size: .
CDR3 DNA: TGTGCCAGCAGTTTTCGGGTTTTTAACGCGAACACCGGGGAGCTGTTTTTT
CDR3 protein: CASSFRVFNANTGELFF

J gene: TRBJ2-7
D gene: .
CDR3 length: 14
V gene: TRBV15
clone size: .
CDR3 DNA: TGTGCCACCAGCCGCGGGGCAGGTTCCTACGAGCAGTACTTC
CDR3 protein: CATSRGAGSYEQYF

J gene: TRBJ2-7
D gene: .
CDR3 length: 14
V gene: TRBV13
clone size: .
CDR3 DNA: TGTGCCAGCAGCTTAGGGGACGGGCTTGACGAGCAGTACTTC
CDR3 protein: CASSLGDGLDEQYF

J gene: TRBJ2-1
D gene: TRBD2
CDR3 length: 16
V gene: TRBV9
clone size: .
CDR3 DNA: TGTGCCAGCAGCGTAGTAGCTAGCGGGGGGTCGAATGAGCAGTTCTTC
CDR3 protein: CASSVVASGGSNEQFF

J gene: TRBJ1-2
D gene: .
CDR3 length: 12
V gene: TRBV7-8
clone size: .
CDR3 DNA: TGTGCCAGCAGCCGGACGGACTATGGCTACACCTTC
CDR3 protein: CASSRTDYGYTF

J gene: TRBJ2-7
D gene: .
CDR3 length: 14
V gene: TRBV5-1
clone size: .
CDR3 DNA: TGCGCCAGCAGCTCGGACAGCGTCTCCTACGAGCAGTACTTC
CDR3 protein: CASSSDSVSYEQYF

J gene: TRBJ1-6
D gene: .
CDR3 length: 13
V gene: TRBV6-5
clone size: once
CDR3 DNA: TGTGCCAGCAGTTACAGGGGTTATTCACCCCTCCACTTT
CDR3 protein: CASSYRGYSPLHF

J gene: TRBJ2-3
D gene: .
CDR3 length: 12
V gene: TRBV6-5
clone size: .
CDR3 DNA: TGTGCCAGCAGCCTAGCAGGAGATACGCAGTATTTT
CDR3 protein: CASSLAGDTQYF

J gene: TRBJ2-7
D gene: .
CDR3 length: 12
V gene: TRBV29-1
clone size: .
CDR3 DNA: TGCAGCGTGTCTGACAGGATCTACGAGCAGTACTTC
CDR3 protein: CSVSDRIYEQYF

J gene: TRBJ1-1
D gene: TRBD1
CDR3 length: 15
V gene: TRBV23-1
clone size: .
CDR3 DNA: TGCGCCAGCAGTCAATCAGACAGGGGTGAAGCTGAAGCTTTCTTT
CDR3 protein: CASSQSDRGEAEAFF